The 23 T cell receptor beta chains in this list originate from one sample, sequenced in a study of lymphopenia after photon versus proton radiotherapy. Produced via immunoSEQ multiplex PCR; TCRdb's table is partial and in-frame only. Of 75,000 to 95,000 clones in the sample, approximately 82% were seen once. Sequencing used peripheral blood, obtained from a patient treated with proton-based radiotherapy. All receptors derive from a man aged 60 to 69 with pancreatic cancer.

CDR3 amino acids: CASRDRGSNYGYTF. In nucleotides, the CDR3 is TGTGCCAGCAGAGACAGGGGATCAAACTATGGCTACACCTTC. The chain uses TRBV6-1 and TRBJ1-2, with 8 nucleotides matching TRBD1. Looked up from germline, CDR1 is MNHNS and CDR2 is SASEGT. V lost 6 bases, J lost 2 bases, and 5 bases stayed unmatched. CDR3 length equals 14 residues.

The table lists this clone with a count of one. The chain combines TRBV9 with TRBJ2-1, with D unresolved. Per germline, CDR1 SGDLS and CDR2 YYNGEE. V dropped 1 base and J dropped 2 bases, with 16 bases sitting between them. The CDR3 spans 17 residues. As DNA, the CDR3 is TGTGCCAGCAGCGTACGTTCGGCTAGGATGGCCTACAATGAGCAGTTCTTC. Its translation is CASSVRSARMAYNEQFF.

This clone was counted once. V usage is TRBV19 and J usage is TRBJ1-1; no clear D gene. The CDR3 extends over 14 amino acids. Germline values: CDR1 LNHDA, CDR2 SQIVND (reference sequence). V lost 3 bases, J lost 4 bases, and 12 bases lay in between. CDR3 in amino acids: CASSIAGKSTEAFF. CDR3 nucleotides: TGTGCCAGTAGTATTGCGGGGAAGAGCACTGAAGCTTTCTTT.

CDR3 nucleotides: TGTGCCAGCAGCCCTCAAAAGGCTAACTATGGCTACACCTTC. Its translation: CASSPQKANYGYTF. V is TRBV7-2 and J is TRBJ1-2, with no clear D. This CDR3 has 14 amino acids. Per the germline V gene, CDR1 is SGHTA and CDR2 is FQGNSA. The V and J ends lost 5 bases and 0 bases respectively, with 10 bases between them.

V is TRBV19 and J is TRBJ2-7; 10 bases align to TRBD1. The CDR3 sequence is 17 residues long. Germline V gives CDR1 LNHDA, CDR2 SQIVND (reference sequence). The V gene end was trimmed by 2 bases and the J gene end by 4 bases; junction bases not matched to a gene: 11. The CDR3 region is CASSIRGTGVSLYEQYF. The CDR3 coding sequence is TGTGCCAGTAGTATAAGAGGGACAGGGGTTTCTCTATACGAGCAGTACTTC.

The V call is TRBV10-2, the J call TRBJ2-1, with D maybe TRBD1 (6 bases). The CDR3 is made up of 14 amino acids. V was clipped by 4 bases and J by 8 bases, with 15 bases between them. CDR1 is WSHSY, CDR2 SAAADI, per germline. The CDR3 nucleotides read TGCGCCAGCAGTGTCCGGAAGGGGGTCGATGAGCAGTTCTTC. Translated: CASSVRKGVDEQFF.

This clone was seen a single time. This chain joins TRBV27 and TRBJ2-7; D may match TRBD1 or TRBD2 (5 bases each). The CDR3 is 13 amino acids. Germline-derived CDR1 and CDR2 are MNHEY and SMNVEV (reference sequence). The V end was cut by 5 bases, the J end by 2 bases, with 10 bases between. The DNA of the CDR3 is TGTGCCAGCAGTGGGACCGGCCCCTACGAGCAGTACTTC. This gives the protein CASSGTGPYEQYF.

The chain recombines TRBV7-9 with TRBJ2-7, with 9 positions matching TRBD1. CDR1 is SEHNR, CDR2 FQNEAQ, per germline (reference sequence). V lost 3 bases, J lost 5 bases, and 5 bases stayed unmatched. The CDR3 runs to 14 residues. This CDR3 reads CASSFRQGGDEQYF. The DNA for the CDR3 is TGTGCCAGCAGCTTTCGACAGGGGGGCGACGAGCAGTACTTC.

The chain employs TRBV13 and TRBJ2-1, with TRBD2 as a possible D gene (5 bases). Germline V gives CDR1 PRHDT, CDR2 FYEKMQ (reference sequence). The CDR3 extends over 16 amino acids. V was cut by 5 bases and J by 7 bases, with 21 bases left in between. The CDR3 is CASSPGVAPLGNEQFF. CDR3 bases: TGTGCCAGCAGCCCCGGGGTAGCGCCTTTGGGAAATGAGCAGTTCTTC.

The chain couples TRBV6-5 to TRBJ2-1; possibly TRBD1 for D (6 bases). The CDR3 has 13 residues. Trimming pared 7 bases from V and 5 bases from J, leaving 12 bases between. Per the germline V gene, CDR1 is MNHEY and CDR2 is SVGAGI. The DNA for the CDR3 is TGTGCCAGCACTACACAGGGAAACAATGAGCAGTTCTTC. It yields the protein CASTTQGNNEQFF.

This CDR3 is CASSSSRGGTDTQYF. The CDR3 region has the DNA TGCGCCAGCAGCTCGTCCAGGGGAGGCACAGATACGCAGTATTTT. The gene calls are TRBV5-1 and TRBJ2-3, with D possibly being TRBD1 (6 bases). V lost 3 bases and J 1 base, leaving 12 bases between the germline ends. The CDR3 is 15 amino acids. Per germline, CDR1 SGHRS and CDR2 YFSETQ. The whole variable domain, remainder taken from reference TRBV5-1 and TRBJ2-3, is KAGVTQTPRYLIKTRGQQVTLSCSPISGHRSVSWYQQTPGQGLQFLFEYFSETQRNKGNFPGRFSGRQFSNSRSEMNVSTLELGDSALYLCASSSSRGGTDTQYFGPGTRLTVL.

The V gene is TRBV27, the J gene TRBJ2-2, with 10 bases identical to TRBD2. Germline V gene lookup returns CDR1 MNHEY and CDR2 SMNVEV (reference sequence). This CDR3 has 20 amino acids. The junction had 25 bases not matched to a gene; V was cut back by 10 bases and J by 5 bases. CDR3 amino acids: CAKHKALKRASGRRTGELFF. CDR3 DNA: TGTGCCAAGCACAAAGCACTAAAAAGGGCTAGCGGGAGAAGGACCGGGGAGCTGTTTTTT.

The chain recombines TRBV6-6 with TRBJ1-1, with D uncertain. With 6 bases removed from V and 0 bases from J, the gap between germline ends came to 8 bases. Looked up from germline, CDR1 is MNHNY and CDR2 is SVGAGI (reference sequence). This CDR3 is built from 13 residues. The CDR3 nucleotides read TGTGCCAGCAGGCGGACCCTGAACACTGAAGCTTTCTTT. Its translation: CASRRTLNTEAFF.

This clone was seen a few times. The V and J genes are TRBV30 and TRBJ2-2; possibly TRBD1 for D (6 bases). The CDR3 has 16 residues. V was clipped by 4 bases and J by 5 bases, with 20 bases between them. Germline CDR1 reads GTSNPN; CDR2 reads SVGIG (reference sequence). The chain's CDR3 is CAWTPGAGAHTGELFF. DNA of the CDR3: TGTGCCTGGACCCCCGGGGCAGGGGCCCATACCGGGGAGCTGTTTTTT.

The gene calls are TRBV28 and TRBJ2-3; 10 nucleotides agree with TRBD2. Trimming cost V 6 bases and J 5 bases; bases outside gene matches: 11. The CDR3 runs to 16 residues. Germline loops: CDR1 MDHEN, CDR2 SYDVKM. The CDR3 coding sequence is TGTGCCAGCAGCCCGAATAGCGGGAGGAGGGTAGATACGCAGTATTTT. It specifies CASSPNSGRRVDTQYF.

V usage is TRBV29-1 and J usage is TRBJ1-1; D is undetermined. The V gene's germline CDR1 is SQVTM and CDR2 ANQGSEA. The CDR3 spans 12 residues. Trimming shortened V by 4 bases and J by 2 bases, and 8 bases separated the two germline ends. CDR3: CSVVTANTEAFF. In DNA form, the CDR3 reads TGCAGCGTTGTGACGGCCAACACTGAAGCTTTCTTT.

The chain employs TRBV9 and TRBJ2-7; tentatively, D is TRBD1 (6 bases). There are 16 residues in the CDR3. With 0 bases removed from V and 0 bases from J, the gap between germline ends came to 13 bases. Germline V gene sequence: CDR1 SGDLS, CDR2 YYNGEE. CDR3 in DNA: TGTGCCAGCAGCGTAGGTCCTGGACAGCCCTCCTACGAGCAGTACTTC. Protein product: CASSVGPGQPSYEQYF.

The chain uses TRBV29-1 and TRBJ1-1; no clear D gene. V dropped 7 bases and J dropped 5 bases, with 14 bases sitting between them. CDR1 and CDR2 from the germline V gene are SQVTM and ANQGSEA. The CDR3 totals 12 residues. CDR3 nucleotides: TGCAGCGCGTCCTCTCCTGGTACTGAAGCTTTCTTT. It is translated as CSASSPGTEAFF. Filled out from reference TRBV29-1 and TRBJ1-1, the complete variable domain reads SAVISQKPSRDICQRGTSLTIQCQVDSQVTMMFWYRQQPGQSLTLIATANQGSEATYESGFVIDKFPISRPNLTFSTLTVSNMSPEDSSIYLCSASSPGTEAFFGQGTRLTVV.

The rearrangement joins TRBV5-1 to TRBJ2-5; the match to TRBD2 covers 8 bases. Germline-derived CDR1 and CDR2 are SGHRS and YFSETQ. CDR3 length: 13 residues. With V trimmed by 7 bases and J by 5 bases, 7 bases remained unmatched. The CDR3 protein is CASSGGGPETQYF. The CDR3 bases are TGCGCCAGCTCGGGCGGGGGGCCGGAGACCCAGTACTTC. Drawing the rest from reference TRBV5-1 and TRBJ2-5, the complete variable domain is KAGVTQTPRYLIKTRGQQVTLSCSPISGHRSVSWYQQTPGQGLQFLFEYFSETQRNKGNFPGRFSGRQFSNSRSEMNVSTLELGDSALYLCASSGGGPETQYFGPGTRLLVL.

V and J are TRBV28 and TRBJ1-1; D is possibly TRBD1 (6 bases). V gave up 10 bases and J gave up 1 base, with 16 bases separating them. Germline V lookup: CDR1 MDHEN, CDR2 SYDVKM. The CDR3 runs 14 residues. The CDR3 region has the DNA TGTGCCACCTCGTTTAGAGGGGGGAACACTGAAGCTTTCTTT. Amino acids: CATSFRGGNTEAFF.

In this sample, this clone turned up a few times. The V and J genes are TRBV15 and TRBJ2-3, with TRBD2 matching 9 bases. Germline V lookup: CDR1 LNHNV, CDR2 YYDKDF (reference sequence). J gave up 6 bases and V 4 bases, and 20 bases lay outside the gene matches. The CDR3 loop spans 19 amino acids. This CDR3 reads CATSILGASGTFGTDTQYF. The CDR3 region has the DNA TGTGCCACCAGCATCCTGGGAGCTAGCGGGACGTTTGGTACGGATACGCAGTATTTT. The full variable domain, with the rest looked up from reference TRBV15 and TRBJ2-3, is DAMVIQNPRYQVTQFGKPVTLSCSQTLNHNVMYWYQQKSSQAPKLLFHYYDKDFNNEADTPDNFQSRRPNTSFCFLDIRSPGLGDTAMYLCATSILGASGTFGTDTQYFGPGTRLTVL.

This chain joins TRBV4-2 and TRBJ2-7, with TRBD1 identical over 10 bases. CDR1 LGHNA and CDR2 YNFKEQ come from the germline V gene. The CDR3 loop spans 17 amino acids. Trimming cost V 0 bases and J 2 bases; bases outside gene matches: 7. The CDR3 region is CASSQDSGTGVAYEQYF. The DNA of the CDR3 is TGTGCCAGCAGCCAAGATAGTGGGACAGGGGTAGCCTACGAGCAGTACTTC.

V and J are TRBV7-8 and TRBJ2-2; possible D gene TRBD2, 6 bases. There are 14 residues in the CDR3. Trimming stripped 5 bases from V and 1 base from J, with 8 bases between. CDR1 is SGHVS, CDR2 FQNEAQ, per germline. The CDR3 loop is CASSPGLNTGELFF. CDR3 sequence (DNA): TGTGCCAGCAGCCCGGGACTGAACACCGGGGAGCTGTTTTTT.